The clone carrying this T cell receptor (beta chain) was picked up a small number of times. Its antigen is not known. TCRbeta library preparation incorporated unique molecular identifiers. TCRdb reprocessed the PCR reads via MiXCR and lists one record per CDR3 protein. The table lists 600,000 to 800,000 distinct CDR3 sequences, 10% to 15% of them singletons, with 0.65% to 0.9% in the top ten. This sample is part of a study of T-cell reconstitution after alpha-beta-depleted transplantation in children. Study results and limitations: Several hundred expanded graft clones reportedly supplied alpha-beta T cells about two months after transplant. Some patients' high day-60 TCRbeta diversity was traced to surviving recipient T cells and thymic progenitors. Most T-cell counts and diversity one year after the transplant came from T cells that were newly produced.

The CDR3 contains 17 residues. Trimming cost V 2 bases and J 0 bases; bases outside gene matches: 4. Germline values: CDR1 ENHRY, CDR2 SYGVKD. The sequencing used PBMCs, collected before TCRalphabeta/CD19-depleted stem cell transplant. This receptor was obtained from a girl aged 2-10 years with congenital amegakaryocytic thrombocytopenia, due to receive a stem cell transplant. This chain uses TRBV10-3 with TRBJ2-1, with 10 bases identical to TRBD1. The CDR3 region is CAISEDWDRGSYNEQFF. CDR3 bases: TGTGCCATCAGTGAGGATTGGGACAGGGGCTCCTACAATGAGCAGTTCTTC.